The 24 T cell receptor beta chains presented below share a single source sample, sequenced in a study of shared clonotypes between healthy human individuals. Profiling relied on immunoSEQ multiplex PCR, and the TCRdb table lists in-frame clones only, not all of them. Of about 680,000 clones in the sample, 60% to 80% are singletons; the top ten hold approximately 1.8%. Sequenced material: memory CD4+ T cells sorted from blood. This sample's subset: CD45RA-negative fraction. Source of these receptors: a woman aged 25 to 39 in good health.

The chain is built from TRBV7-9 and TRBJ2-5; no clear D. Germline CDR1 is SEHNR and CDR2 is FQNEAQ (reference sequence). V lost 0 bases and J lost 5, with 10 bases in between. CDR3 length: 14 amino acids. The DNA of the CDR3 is TGTGCCAGCAGCTTAGCAGGGCTGTCGGAGACCCAGTACTTC. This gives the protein CASSLAGLSETQYF.

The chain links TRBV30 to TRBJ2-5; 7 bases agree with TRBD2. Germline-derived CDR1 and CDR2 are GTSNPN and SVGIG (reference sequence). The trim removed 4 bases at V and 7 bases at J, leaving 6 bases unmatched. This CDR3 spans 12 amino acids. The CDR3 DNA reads TGTGCCTGGACCCTTGGGAGGGGGACCCAGTACTTC. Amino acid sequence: CAWTLGRGTQYF.

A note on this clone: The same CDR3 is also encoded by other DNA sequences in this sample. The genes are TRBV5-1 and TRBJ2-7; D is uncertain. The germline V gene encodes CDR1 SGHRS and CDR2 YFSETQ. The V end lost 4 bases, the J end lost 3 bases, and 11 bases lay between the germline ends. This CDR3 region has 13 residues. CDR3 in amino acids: CASSGGRSYEQYF. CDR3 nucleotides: TGCGCCAGCAGCGGCGGAAGAAGCTACGAGCAGTACTTC.

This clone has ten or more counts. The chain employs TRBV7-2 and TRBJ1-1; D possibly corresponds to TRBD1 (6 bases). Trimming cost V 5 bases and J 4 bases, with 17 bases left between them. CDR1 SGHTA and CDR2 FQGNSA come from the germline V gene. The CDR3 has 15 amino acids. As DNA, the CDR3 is TGTGCCAGCAGCGCAGTCACAGGGTTGGGCACTGAAGCTTTCTTT. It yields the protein CASSAVTGLGTEAFF.

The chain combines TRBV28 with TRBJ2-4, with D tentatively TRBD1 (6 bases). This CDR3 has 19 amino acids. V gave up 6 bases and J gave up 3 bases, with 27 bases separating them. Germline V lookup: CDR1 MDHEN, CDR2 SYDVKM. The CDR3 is CASSTLGGTGRSGKNIQYF. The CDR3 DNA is TGTGCCAGCAGCACTTTAGGGGGAACAGGGCGCAGTGGCAAAAACATTCAGTACTTC.

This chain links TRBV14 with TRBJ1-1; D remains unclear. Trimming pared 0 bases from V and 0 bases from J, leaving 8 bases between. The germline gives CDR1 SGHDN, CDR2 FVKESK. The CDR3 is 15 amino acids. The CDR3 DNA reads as TGTGCCAGCAGCCAAGAGCAGAAAATGAACACTGAAGCTTTCTTT. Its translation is CASSQEQKMNTEAFF. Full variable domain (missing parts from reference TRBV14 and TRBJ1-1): EAGVTQFPSHSVIEKGQTVTLRCDPISGHDNLYWYRRVMGKEIKFLLHFVKESKQDESGMPNNRFLAERTGGTYSTLKVQPAELEDSGVYFCASSQEQKMNTEAFFGQGTRLTVV.

The CDR3 spells CATRRAGSNEQFF. CDR3 nucleotide sequence: TGTGCCACCCGTCGAGCGGGTTCCAATGAGCAGTTCTTC. V is TRBV6-1 and J is TRBJ2-1, with a weak D call TRBD2 (6 bases). V was shortened by 10 bases and J by 6 bases, with 16 bases between the two germline ends. Germline-derived CDR1 and CDR2 are MNHNS and SASEGT. The CDR3 runs to 13 residues.

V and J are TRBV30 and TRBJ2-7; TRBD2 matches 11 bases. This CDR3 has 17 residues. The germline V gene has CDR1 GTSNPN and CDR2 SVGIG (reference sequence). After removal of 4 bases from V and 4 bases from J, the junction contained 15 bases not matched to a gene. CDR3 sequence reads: CAWNFKRAGTSGYEQYF. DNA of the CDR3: TGTGCCTGGAACTTTAAACGGGCCGGGACTAGCGGTTACGAGCAGTACTTC.

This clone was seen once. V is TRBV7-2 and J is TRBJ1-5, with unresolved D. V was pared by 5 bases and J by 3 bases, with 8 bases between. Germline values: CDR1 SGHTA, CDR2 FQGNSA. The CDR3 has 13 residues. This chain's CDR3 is CASSVQFNQPQHF. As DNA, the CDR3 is TGTGCCAGCAGCGTACAGTTCAATCAGCCCCAGCATTTT.

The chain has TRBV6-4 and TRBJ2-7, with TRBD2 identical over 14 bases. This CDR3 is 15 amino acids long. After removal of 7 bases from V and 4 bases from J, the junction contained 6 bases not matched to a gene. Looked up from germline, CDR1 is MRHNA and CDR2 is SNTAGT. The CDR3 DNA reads TGTGCCAGCACTGGGACTAGCGGGAGACGGTACGAGCAGTACTTC. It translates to CASTGTSGRRYEQYF.

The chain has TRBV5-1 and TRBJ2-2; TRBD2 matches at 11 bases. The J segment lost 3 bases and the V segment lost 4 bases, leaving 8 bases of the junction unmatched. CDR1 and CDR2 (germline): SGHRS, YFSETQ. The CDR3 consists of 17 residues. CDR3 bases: TGCGCCAGCAGCCTTGGGACTAGCGGAAGCTACACCGGGGAGCTGTTTTTT. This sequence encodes CASSLGTSGSYTGELFF.

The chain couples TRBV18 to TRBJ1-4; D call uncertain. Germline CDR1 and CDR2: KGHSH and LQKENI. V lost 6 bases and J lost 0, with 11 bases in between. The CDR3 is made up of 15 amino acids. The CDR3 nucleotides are TGTGCCAGCTCCCCATCCGGCACAACTAATGAAAAACTGTTTTTT. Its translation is CASSPSGTTNEKLFF.

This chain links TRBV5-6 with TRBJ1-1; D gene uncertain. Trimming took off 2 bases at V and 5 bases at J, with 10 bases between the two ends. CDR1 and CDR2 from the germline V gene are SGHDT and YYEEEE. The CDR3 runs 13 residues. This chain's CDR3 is CASSFLGETEAFF. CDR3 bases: TGTGCCAGCAGCTTTCTTGGGGAAACTGAAGCTTTCTTT.

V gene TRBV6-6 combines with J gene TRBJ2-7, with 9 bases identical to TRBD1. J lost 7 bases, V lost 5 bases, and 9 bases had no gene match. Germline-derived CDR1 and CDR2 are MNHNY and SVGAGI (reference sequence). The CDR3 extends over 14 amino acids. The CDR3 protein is CASSPTTGGREQYF. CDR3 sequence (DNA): TGTGCCAGCAGTCCGACGACAGGGGGTCGGGAGCAGTACTTC.

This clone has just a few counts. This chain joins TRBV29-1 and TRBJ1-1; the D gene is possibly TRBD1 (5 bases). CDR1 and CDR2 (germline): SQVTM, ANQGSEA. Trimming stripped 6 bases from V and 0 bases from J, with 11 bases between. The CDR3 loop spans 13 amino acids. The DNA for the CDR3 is TGCAGCGTCAGGGTAACGGTGAACACTGAAGCTTTCTTT. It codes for CSVRVTVNTEAFF.

The DNA for the CDR3 is TGTGCCAGTAGTATAGGTCAACGCATGGAGCAGTACTTC. Amino acids: CASSIGQRMEQYF. J is TRBJ2-7 and V is TRBV19; D call uncertain. The germline gives CDR1 LNHDA, CDR2 SQIVND (reference sequence). Deletions cut 1 base from V and 7 bases from J, with 11 bases between. There are 13 residues in the CDR3.

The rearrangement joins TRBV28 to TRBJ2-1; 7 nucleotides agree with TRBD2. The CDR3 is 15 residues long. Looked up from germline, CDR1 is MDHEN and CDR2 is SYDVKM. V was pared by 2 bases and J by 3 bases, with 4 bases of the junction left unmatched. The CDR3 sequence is CASSLAGEVYNEQFF. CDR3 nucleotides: TGTGCCAGCAGTTTAGCGGGAGAGGTCTACAATGAGCAGTTCTTC.

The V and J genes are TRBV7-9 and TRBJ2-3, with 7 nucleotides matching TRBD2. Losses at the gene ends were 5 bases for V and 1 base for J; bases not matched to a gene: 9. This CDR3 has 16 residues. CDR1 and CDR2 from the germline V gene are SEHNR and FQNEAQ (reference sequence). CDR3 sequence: CASSPGGLAGTDTQYF. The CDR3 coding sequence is TGTGCCAGCAGCCCGGGTGGGCTAGCGGGCACAGATACGCAGTATTTT.

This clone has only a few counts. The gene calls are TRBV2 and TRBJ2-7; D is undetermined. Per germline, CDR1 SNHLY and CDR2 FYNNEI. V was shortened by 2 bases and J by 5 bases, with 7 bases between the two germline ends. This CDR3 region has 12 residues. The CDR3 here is CASSERVHEQYF. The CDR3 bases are TGTGCCAGCAGTGAAAGGGTCCACGAGCAGTACTTC.

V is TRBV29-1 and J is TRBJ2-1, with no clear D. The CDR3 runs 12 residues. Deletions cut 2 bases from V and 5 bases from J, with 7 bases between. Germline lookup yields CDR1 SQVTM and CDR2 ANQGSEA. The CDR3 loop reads CSVERLHNEQFF. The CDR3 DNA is TGCAGCGTTGAAAGGCTTCACAATGAGCAGTTCTTC.

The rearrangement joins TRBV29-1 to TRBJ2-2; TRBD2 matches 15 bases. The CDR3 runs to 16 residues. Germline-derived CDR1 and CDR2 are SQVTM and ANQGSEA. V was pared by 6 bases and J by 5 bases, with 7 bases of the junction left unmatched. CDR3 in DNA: TGCAGCGTCGCTGGACTAGCGGGAGGGCTGACCGGGGAGCTGTTTTTT. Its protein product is CSVAGLAGGLTGELFF.

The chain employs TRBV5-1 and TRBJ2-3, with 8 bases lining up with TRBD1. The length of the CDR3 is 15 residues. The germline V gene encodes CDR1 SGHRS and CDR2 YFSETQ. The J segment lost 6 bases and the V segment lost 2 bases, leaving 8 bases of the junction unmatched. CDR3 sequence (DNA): TGCGCCAGCAGCTTATCAGGGGGCTTCGTCGATACGCAGTATTTT. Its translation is CASSLSGGFVDTQYF.

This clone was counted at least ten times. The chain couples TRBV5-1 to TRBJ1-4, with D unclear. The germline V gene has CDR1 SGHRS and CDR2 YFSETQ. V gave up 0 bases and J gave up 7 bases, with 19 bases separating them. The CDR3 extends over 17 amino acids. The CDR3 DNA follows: TGCGCCAGCAGCTTGGAGAGGCACACTGGGTCGAGTGAAAAACTGTTTTTT. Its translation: CASSLERHTGSSEKLFF. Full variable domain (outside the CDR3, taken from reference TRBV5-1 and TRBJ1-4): KAGVTQTPRYLIKTRGQQVTLSCSPISGHRSVSWYQQTPGQGLQFLFEYFSETQRNKGNFPGRFSGRQFSNSRSEMNVSTLELGDSALYLCASSLERHTGSSEKLFFGSGTQLSVL.

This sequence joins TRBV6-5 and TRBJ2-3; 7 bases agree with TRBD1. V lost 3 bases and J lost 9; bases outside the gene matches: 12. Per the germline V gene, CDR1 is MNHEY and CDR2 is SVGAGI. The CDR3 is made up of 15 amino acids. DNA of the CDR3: TGTGCCAGCAGTTATTCCAATAACAGGGGAAGGACGCAGTATTTT. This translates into CASSYSNNRGRTQYF.